Presented here are 22 T cell receptor beta chains from one specimen sequenced in a study of T cell responses to AZD1222 COVID-19 vaccine. Here immunoSEQ multiplex PCR was the method, and the copy in TCRdb shows in-frame clones only, minus some. The sample records tens of thousands of clones, roughly 88% being singletons. The input for sequencing was peripheral blood, taken 28 days after the second AZD1222 dose. These receptors originate from an adult who received the AZD1222 COVID-19 vaccine.

The chain joins TRBV5-1 to TRBJ1-1; maybe TRBD1 (6 bases). The V and J ends lost 5 bases and 0 bases respectively, with 14 bases between them. This CDR3 region has 15 residues. The V gene's germline CDR1 is SGHRS and CDR2 YFSETQ. CDR3 DNA sequence: TGCGCCAGCAGGGTAATAGGGGGGCTGAACACTGAAGCTTTCTTT. Translated: CASRVIGGLNTEAFF.

The chain joins TRBV5-1 to TRBJ2-2; TRBD1 matches at 7 bases. Germline V gives CDR1 SGHRS, CDR2 YFSETQ. The length of the CDR3 is 15 residues. The trim removed 0 bases at V and 6 bases at J, leaving 5 bases unmatched. The CDR3 sequence: CASSLGQGSAGELFF. Here the CDR3 DNA reads TGCGCCAGCAGCTTGGGACAGGGATCCGCCGGGGAGCTGTTTTTT. Combining the CDR3 with reference TRBV5-1 and TRBJ2-2 gives the whole variable domain KAGVTQTPRYLIKTRGQQVTLSCSPISGHRSVSWYQQTPGQGLQFLFEYFSETQRNKGNFPGRFSGRQFSNSRSEMNVSTLELGDSALYLCASSLGQGSAGELFFGEGSRLTVL.

V and J are TRBV4-2 and TRBJ1-1; a possible D gene is TRBD1 (6 bases). CDR1 is LGHNA, CDR2 YNFKEQ, per germline. Trimming took 0 bases from V and 9 from J, leaving 17 bases between them. This CDR3 is 15 amino acids long. As DNA, the CDR3 is TGTGCCAGCAGCCAAGATAGGGGGGCAGGGGATAAAGCTTTCTTT. Protein: CASSQDRGAGDKAFF.

This clone appeared a single time. The chain links TRBV3-1 (or the pseudogene TRBV3-2) to TRBJ1-1; D remains ambiguous. Deletions cut 0 bases from V and 5 bases from J, with 7 bases between. This CDR3 region has 13 residues. The germline gives CDR1 LGHDT, CDR2 YNNKEL (reference sequence). The CDR3 reads CASSQDLGTEAFF. CDR3 bases: TGTGCCAGCAGCCAAGATCTAGGGACTGAAGCTTTCTTT.

V and J are TRBV5-1 and TRBJ2-7, with 13 bases lining up with TRBD2. Germline V CDR1 and CDR2: SGHRS, YFSETQ. V was clipped by 4 bases and J by 7 bases; unmatched bases: 8. This CDR3 spans 15 amino acids. The CDR3 nucleotides are TGCGCCAGCAGCACCCGGACTAGCGGGAGTGGGGAGCAGTACTTC. Its protein is CASSTRTSGSGEQYF. The full variable domain, rest sourced from reference TRBV5-1 and TRBJ2-7, is KAGVTQTPRYLIKTRGQQVTLSCSPISGHRSVSWYQQTPGQGLQFLFEYFSETQRNKGNFPGRFSGRQFSNSRSEMNVSTLELGDSALYLCASSTRTSGSGEQYFGPGTRLTVT.

There are a few counts of this clone. This sequence joins TRBV12-3 or TRBV12-4 and TRBJ2-7, with a weak D call TRBD1 (5 bases). CDR3 length: 12 residues. V lost 6 bases and J lost 9, with 15 bases in between. The CDR3 DNA follows: TGTGCCAGCAGACAGGCTTTAGGGGTGCAGTACTTC. This codes for CASRQALGVQYF.

This clone was detected once. J is TRBJ1-6 and V is TRBV7-3; D might be TRBD1 (5 bases). V lost 4 bases and J lost 7, with 11 bases in between. Germline CDR1 reads SGHTA; CDR2 reads FQGTGA. The CDR3 has 14 amino acids. CDR3: CASSSGTINSPLHF. The CDR3 DNA follows: TGTGCCAGCAGCTCCGGGACGATCAATTCACCCCTCCACTTT.

CDR3 in DNA: TGCGCCAGCCGCCCGCTCAACAGACAAGAGACCCAGTACTTC. Residues: CASRPLNRQETQYF. The rearrangement uses TRBV5-1 and TRBJ2-5; unclear D gene. The CDR3 has 14 residues. V lost 7 bases and J 2 bases, leaving 15 bases between the germline ends. CDR1 and CDR2 from the germline V gene are SGHRS and YFSETQ.

J is TRBJ2-1 and V is TRBV14; D is uncertain. Germline V gene lookup returns CDR1 SGHDN and CDR2 FVKESK. The CDR3 sequence is 13 residues long. Trimming cost V 0 bases and J 6 bases, with 6 bases left between them. In nucleotides, the CDR3 is TGTGCCAGCAGCCAAGATCTCCTCAATGAGCAGTTCTTC. This encodes CASSQDLLNEQFF.

This sequence joins TRBV11-2 and TRBJ2-3, with D possibly TRBD2 on 5 matching bases. Germline V CDR1 and CDR2: SGHAT, FQNNGV. The CDR3 totals 15 residues. The V and J ends lost 0 bases and 6 bases respectively, with 13 bases between them. The CDR3 coding sequence is TGTGCCAGCAGCTTAGAGGTACTAGGTTCGGATACGCAGTATTTT. Translation gives CASSLEVLGSDTQYF.

The chain combines TRBV6-5 with TRBJ2-5; possibly TRBD1 or TRBD2 for D (5 bases each). The V gene's germline CDR1 is MNHEY and CDR2 SVGAGI. The CDR3 loop spans 13 amino acids. The V end lost 4 bases, the J end lost 6 bases, and 12 bases lay between the germline ends. The CDR3 nucleotides are TGTGCCAGCAGTTTACGGGGCGCAAAGACCCAGTACTTC. Protein product: CASSLRGAKTQYF.

The chain carries TRBV25-1 and TRBJ1-6, with D possibly TRBD1 on 6 matching bases. The CDR3 length is 14 residues. Germline-derived CDR1 and CDR2 are MGHDK and SYGVNS. The V and J ends lost 2 bases and 10 bases respectively, with 12 bases between them. The CDR3 protein is CASSEKQGTSPLHF. CDR3 in DNA: TGTGCCAGCAGTGAAAAACAGGGTACGTCACCCCTCCACTTT.

In DNA, the CDR3 is TGTGCCAGCAGCCAAGGGGGCTTGGGGACTTATCAGCCCCAGCATTTT. Its protein product is CASSQGGLGTYQPQHF. The J gene is TRBJ1-5, the V gene TRBV4-2, with D possibly matching TRBD1 (5 bases). Germline V gene sequence: CDR1 LGHNA, CDR2 YNFKEQ. V was pared by 1 base and J by 5 bases, with 15 bases between. The CDR3 contains 16 residues.

The V call is TRBV7-9, the J call TRBJ1-4; 7 bases match TRBD1. The V segment lost 1 base and the J segment 8 bases; nucleotides outside the gene matches: 7. The CDR3 is 15 amino acids. Germline CDR1 reads SEHNR; CDR2 reads FQNEAQ (reference sequence). The CDR3 loop is CASSLDTGAYEKLFF. CDR3 coding DNA: TGTGCCAGCAGCTTAGATACAGGGGCTTACGAAAAACTGTTTTTT.

The V and J genes are TRBV9 and TRBJ2-7; possible D gene TRBD2, 6 bases. This CDR3 is 14 amino acids long. V lost 4 bases and J 7 bases, leaving 18 bases between the germline ends. The germline CDR1 and CDR2 sequences are SGDLS and YYNGEE. As DNA, the CDR3 is TGTGCCAGCAGCTTTGAGCCCGGACTACGGGAGCAGTACTTC. It translates to CASSFEPGLREQYF.

This clone came up a few times. The chain has TRBV4-3 and TRBJ2-1; D gene ambiguous. The CDR3 consists of 15 residues. Trimming left V 2 bases short and J 8 bases short, with 16 bases between. CDR1 LGHNA and CDR2 YSLEER come from the germline V gene. The CDR3 loop is CASSQTKDERDEQFF. The CDR3 DNA sequence: TGCGCCAGCAGCCAAACTAAGGACGAAAGGGATGAGCAGTTCTTC.

The chain employs TRBV6-5 and TRBJ1-3; TRBD1 aligns across 7 bases. Per germline, CDR1 MNHEY and CDR2 SVGAGI. This CDR3 is 15 amino acids long. Trimming removed 2 bases from V and 2 bases from J; junction bases left unmatched: 3. In DNA, the CDR3 is TGTGCCAGCAGTTACGGCAGGGGGACTGGAAACACCATATATTTT. Translating it yields CASSYGRGTGNTIYF.

The chain has TRBV5-3 and TRBJ1-5; D ambiguous. TRBV5-3 is marked as an open reading frame, function uncertain. The V and J ends lost 0 bases and 7 bases respectively, with 11 bases between them. The CDR3 has 14 residues. The CDR3 spells CARSLVRVDQPQHF. CDR3 bases: TGTGCCAGAAGCTTGGTAAGGGTAGACCAGCCCCAGCATTTT.

J is TRBJ2-2 and V is TRBV24-1; D could derive from TRBD1 or TRBD2 (6 bases each). The CDR3 extends over 15 amino acids. The germline gives CDR1 KGHDR, CDR2 SFDVKD. V lost 5 bases and J 5 bases, leaving 14 bases between the germline ends. The CDR3 reads CATSVRGGRTGELFF. Here the CDR3 DNA reads TGTGCCACCAGTGTGAGAGGGGGGCGAACCGGGGAGCTGTTTTTT.

This sequence joins TRBV5-1 and TRBJ1-2; D might be TRBD1 (6 bases). This CDR3 is built from 14 residues. V gave up 2 bases and J gave up 5 bases, with 13 bases separating them. Germline assignment: CDR1 SGHRS and CDR2 YFSETQ. DNA of the CDR3: TGCGCCAGCAGCTTTACCTCGGACAGTTATGGCTACACCTTC. Encoded protein: CASSFTSDSYGYTF.

The V call is TRBV7-9, the J call TRBJ2-1; 8 nucleotides match TRBD1. The CDR3 totals 17 residues. J lost 4 bases, V lost 3 bases, and 11 bases had no gene match. CDR1 SEHNR and CDR2 FQNEAQ come from the germline V gene (reference sequence). The CDR3: CASSLRGGQGGYNEQFF. For the CDR3, the DNA is TGTGCCAGCAGCTTGAGGGGAGGACAGGGAGGATACAATGAGCAGTTCTTC.

This chain uses TRBV6-5 with TRBJ2-7; a weak D match, TRBD1 (6 bases). This CDR3 has 12 residues. The V gene's germline CDR1 is MNHEY and CDR2 SVGAGI. V was shortened by 8 bases and J by 2 bases, with 10 bases between the two germline ends. CDR3 sequence: CASPSGAYEQYF. In DNA form, the CDR3 reads TGTGCCAGCCCGTCAGGGGCCTACGAGCAGTACTTC.